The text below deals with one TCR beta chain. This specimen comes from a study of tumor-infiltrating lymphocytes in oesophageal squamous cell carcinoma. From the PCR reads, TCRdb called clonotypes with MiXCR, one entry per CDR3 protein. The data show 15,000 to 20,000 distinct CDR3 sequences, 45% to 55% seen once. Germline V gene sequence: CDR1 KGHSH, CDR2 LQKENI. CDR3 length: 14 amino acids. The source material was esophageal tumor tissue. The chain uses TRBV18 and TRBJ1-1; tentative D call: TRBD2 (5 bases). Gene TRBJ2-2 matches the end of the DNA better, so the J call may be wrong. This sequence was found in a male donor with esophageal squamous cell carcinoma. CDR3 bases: TGTGCCAGCGGCCCGGGGTCGAACACCGGGGAGCTGTTTTTT. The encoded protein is CASGPGSNTGELFF.